This T cell receptor delta chain was identified in a study of gamma-delta chains in newborns, infants, children. At the level of the study: Polyclonal expansion of innate γδ T cells after birth follows microbial exposure.

TCRdb called clones from the reads again using CATT. Counted here are roughly 2,000 delta-chain clones, approximately 1.6% occurring once; the ten biggest clones make up 34%. This CDR3 comprises 21 residues. From germline, CDR1 is TSWWSYY and CDR2 QGS. V lost 2 bases, J lost 0 bases, and 16 bases stayed unmatched. Sequencing was performed on blood. The V gene is TRDV1, the J gene TRDJ1; 12 bases are a match to TRDD3. TCRdb does not report a J gene; here it was assigned by matching the DNA to germline references. This sequence was found in a child who was a newborn, infant or young child, either healthy, febrile or measles-vaccinated (not recorded which). This CDR3 is CALGEGSYELGDTGYTDKLIF. DNA of the CDR3: TGTGCTCTTGGGGAAGGGAGCTACGAACTGGGGGATACAGGGTACACCGATAAACTCATCTTT.